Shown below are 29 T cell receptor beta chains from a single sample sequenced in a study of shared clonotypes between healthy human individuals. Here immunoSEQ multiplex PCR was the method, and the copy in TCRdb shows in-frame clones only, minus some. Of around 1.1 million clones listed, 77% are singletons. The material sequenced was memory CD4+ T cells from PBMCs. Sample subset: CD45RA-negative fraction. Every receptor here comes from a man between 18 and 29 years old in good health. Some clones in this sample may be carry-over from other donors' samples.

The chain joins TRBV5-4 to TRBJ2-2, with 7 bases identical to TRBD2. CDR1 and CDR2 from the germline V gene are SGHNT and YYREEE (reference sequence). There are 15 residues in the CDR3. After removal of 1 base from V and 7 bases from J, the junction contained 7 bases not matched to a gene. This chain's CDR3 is CASSLFSGRVGELFF. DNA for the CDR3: TGTGCCAGCAGCTTGTTTTCAGGGAGGGTCGGGGAGCTGTTTTTT.

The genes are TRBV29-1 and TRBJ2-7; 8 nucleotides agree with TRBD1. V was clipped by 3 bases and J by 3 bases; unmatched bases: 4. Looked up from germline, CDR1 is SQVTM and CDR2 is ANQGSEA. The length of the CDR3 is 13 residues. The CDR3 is CSVDRTGNYEQYF. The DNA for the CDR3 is TGCAGCGTTGACCGGACAGGGAACTACGAGCAGTACTTC.

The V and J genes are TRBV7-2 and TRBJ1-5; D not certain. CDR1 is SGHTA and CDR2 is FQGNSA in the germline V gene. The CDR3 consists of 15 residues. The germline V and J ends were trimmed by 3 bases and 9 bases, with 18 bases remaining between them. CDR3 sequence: CASSFSGTGEWPQHF. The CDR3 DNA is TGTGCCAGCAGCTTTAGCGGCACCGGTGAGTGGCCCCAGCATTTT.

The CDR3 nucleotides are TGTGCCAGCTCACTTGGGACGGGGCAGGGCTACACCTTC. Its protein is CASSLGTGQGYTF. This sequence joins TRBV18 and TRBJ1-2; possibly TRBD1 for D (5 bases). V was cut by 4 bases and J by 8 bases, with 14 bases left in between. The CDR3 totals 13 residues. The germline V gene encodes CDR1 KGHSH and CDR2 LQKENI.

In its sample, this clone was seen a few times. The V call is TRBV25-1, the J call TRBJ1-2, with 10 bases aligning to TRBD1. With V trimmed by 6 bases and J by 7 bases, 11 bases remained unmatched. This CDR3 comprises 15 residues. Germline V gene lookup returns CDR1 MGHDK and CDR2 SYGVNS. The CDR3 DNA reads TGTGCCAGCAGAATTGGGACAGGGGTCTCGGGTGGCTACACCTTC. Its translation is CASRIGTGVSGGYTF.

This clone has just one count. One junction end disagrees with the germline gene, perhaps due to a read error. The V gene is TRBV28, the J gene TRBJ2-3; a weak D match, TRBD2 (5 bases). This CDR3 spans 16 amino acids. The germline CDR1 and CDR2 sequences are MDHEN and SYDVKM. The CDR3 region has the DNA TGTGCTAGCAGCCTCCCCGGGGATCCAGGCACAGATACGCAGTATTTT. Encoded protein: CASSLPGDPGTDTQYF. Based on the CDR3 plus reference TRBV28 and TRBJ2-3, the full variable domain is DVKVTQSSRYLVKRTGEKVFLECVQDMDHENMFWYRQDPGLGLRLIYFSYDVKMKEKGDIPEGYSVSREKKERFSLILESASTNQTSMYLCASSLPGDPGTDTQYFGPGTRLTVL.

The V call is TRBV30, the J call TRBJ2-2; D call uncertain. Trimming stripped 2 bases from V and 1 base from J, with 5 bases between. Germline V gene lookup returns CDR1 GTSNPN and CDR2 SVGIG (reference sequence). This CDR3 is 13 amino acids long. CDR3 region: CAWSRLNTGELFF. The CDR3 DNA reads TGTGCCTGGAGTCGATTGAACACCGGGGAGCTGTTTTTT.

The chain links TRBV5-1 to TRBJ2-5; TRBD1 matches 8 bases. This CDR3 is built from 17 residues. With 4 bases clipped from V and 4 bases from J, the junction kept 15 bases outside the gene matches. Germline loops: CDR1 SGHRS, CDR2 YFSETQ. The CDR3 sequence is CASSPGLTGGIGETQYF. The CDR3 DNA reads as TGCGCCAGCAGCCCCGGATTAACAGGGGGGATCGGAGAGACCCAGTACTTC.

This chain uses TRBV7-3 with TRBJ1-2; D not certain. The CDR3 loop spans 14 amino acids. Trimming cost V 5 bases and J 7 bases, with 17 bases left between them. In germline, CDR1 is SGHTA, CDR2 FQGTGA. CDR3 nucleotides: TGTGCCAGCAGCCCCACTGGAGGCGCGGGTGGCTACACCTTC. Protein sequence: CASSPTGGAGGYTF.

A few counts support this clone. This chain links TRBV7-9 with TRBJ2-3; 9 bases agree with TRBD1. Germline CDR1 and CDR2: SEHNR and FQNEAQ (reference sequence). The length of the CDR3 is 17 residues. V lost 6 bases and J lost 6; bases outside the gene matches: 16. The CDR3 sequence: CASSNSPGTGLSDTQYF. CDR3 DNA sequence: TGTGCCAGCAGTAACTCCCCCGGGACAGGGCTATCTGATACGCAGTATTTT.

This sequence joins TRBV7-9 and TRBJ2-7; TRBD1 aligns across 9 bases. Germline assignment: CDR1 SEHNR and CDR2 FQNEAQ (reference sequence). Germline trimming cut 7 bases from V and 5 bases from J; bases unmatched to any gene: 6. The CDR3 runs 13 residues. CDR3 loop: CASTRTGDHEQYF. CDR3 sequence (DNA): TGTGCCAGCACCAGGACAGGGGACCACGAGCAGTACTTC. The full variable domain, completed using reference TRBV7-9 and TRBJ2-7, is DTGVSQNPRHKITKRGQNVTFRCDPISEHNRLYWYRQTLGQGPEFLTYFQNEAQLEKSRLLSDRFSAERPKGSFSTLEIQRTEQGDSAMYLCASTRTGDHEQYFGPGTRLTVT.

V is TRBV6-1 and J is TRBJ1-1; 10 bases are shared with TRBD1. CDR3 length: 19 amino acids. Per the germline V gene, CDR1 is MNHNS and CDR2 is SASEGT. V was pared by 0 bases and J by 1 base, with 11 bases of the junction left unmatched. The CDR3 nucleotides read TGTGCCAGCAGTGAAGCGCCGTGGGGGACAGGGGCTGCGAACACTGAAGCTTTCTTT. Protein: CASSEAPWGTGAANTEAFF.

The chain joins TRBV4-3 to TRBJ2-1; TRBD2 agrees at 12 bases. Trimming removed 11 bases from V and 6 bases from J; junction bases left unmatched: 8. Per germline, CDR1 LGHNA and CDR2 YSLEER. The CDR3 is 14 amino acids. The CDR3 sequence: CAPTSGRNTNEQFF. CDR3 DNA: TGCGCCCCCACTAGCGGGAGGAACACCAATGAGCAGTTCTTC.

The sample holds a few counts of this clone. CDR3 sequence: CASSEDGTVYGYTF. The CDR3, as DNA: TGCGCCAGCAGCGAGGACGGGACAGTCTATGGCTACACCTTC. The chain uses TRBV5-1 and TRBJ1-2; TRBD1 matches 7 bases. Looked up from germline, CDR1 is SGHRS and CDR2 is YFSETQ. CDR3 length equals 14 residues. V lost 4 bases to trimming and J lost 4 bases; unmatched junction nucleotides: 7.

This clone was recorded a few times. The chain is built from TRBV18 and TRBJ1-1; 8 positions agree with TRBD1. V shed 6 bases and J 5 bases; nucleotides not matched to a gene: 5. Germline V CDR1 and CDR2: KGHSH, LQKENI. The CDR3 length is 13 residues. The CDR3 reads CASSTDRETEAFF. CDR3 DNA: TGTGCCAGCTCTACGGACAGGGAGACTGAAGCTTTCTTT.

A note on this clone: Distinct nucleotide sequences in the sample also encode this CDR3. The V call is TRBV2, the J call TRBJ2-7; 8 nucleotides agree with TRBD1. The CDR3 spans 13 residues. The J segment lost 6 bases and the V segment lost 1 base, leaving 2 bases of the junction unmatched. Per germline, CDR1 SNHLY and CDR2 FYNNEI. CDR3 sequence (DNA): TGTGCCAGCAGTGAAGGCAGGGGGCGCGAGCAGTACTTC. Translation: CASSEGRGREQYF.

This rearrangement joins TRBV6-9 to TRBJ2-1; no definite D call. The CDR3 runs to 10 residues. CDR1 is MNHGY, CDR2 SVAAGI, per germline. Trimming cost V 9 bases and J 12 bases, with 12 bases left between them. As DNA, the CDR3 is TGTGCCAGAGCACTTGATGCGCAGTTCTTC. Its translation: CARALDAQFF.

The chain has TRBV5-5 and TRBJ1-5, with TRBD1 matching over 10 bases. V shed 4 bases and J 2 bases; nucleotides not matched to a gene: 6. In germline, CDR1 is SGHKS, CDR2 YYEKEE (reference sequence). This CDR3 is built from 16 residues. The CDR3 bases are TGTGCCAGCAGCGCGGGGACAGGGGCCGGCAATCAGCCCCAGCATTTT. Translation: CASSAGTGAGNQPQHF.

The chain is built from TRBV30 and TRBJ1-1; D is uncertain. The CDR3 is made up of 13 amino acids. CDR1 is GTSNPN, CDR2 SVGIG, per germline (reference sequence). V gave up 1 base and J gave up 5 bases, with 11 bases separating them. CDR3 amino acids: CAWSEFHGTEAFF. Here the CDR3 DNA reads TGTGCCTGGAGTGAGTTCCACGGGACTGAAGCTTTCTTT.

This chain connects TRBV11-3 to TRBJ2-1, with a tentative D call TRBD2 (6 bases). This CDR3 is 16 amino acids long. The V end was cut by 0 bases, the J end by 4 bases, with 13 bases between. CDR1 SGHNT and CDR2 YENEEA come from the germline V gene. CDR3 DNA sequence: TGTGCCAGCAGCTTAGATCGGAGGCGGGATTACAATGAGCAGTTCTTC. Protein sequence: CASSLDRRRDYNEQFF.

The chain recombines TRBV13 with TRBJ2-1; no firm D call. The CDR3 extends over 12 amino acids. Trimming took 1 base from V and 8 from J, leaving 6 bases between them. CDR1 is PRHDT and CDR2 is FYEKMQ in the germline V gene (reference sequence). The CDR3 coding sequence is TGTGCCAGCAGCTTAGACACACATGAGCAGTTCTTC. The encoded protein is CASSLDTHEQFF.

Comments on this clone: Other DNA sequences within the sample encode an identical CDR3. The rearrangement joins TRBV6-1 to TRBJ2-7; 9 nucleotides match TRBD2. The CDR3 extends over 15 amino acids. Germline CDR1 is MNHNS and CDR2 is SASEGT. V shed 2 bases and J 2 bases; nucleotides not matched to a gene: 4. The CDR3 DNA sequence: TGTGCCAGCAGTGAACGGCGGGAGGGAGCCTACGAGCAGTACTTC. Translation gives CASSERREGAYEQYF.

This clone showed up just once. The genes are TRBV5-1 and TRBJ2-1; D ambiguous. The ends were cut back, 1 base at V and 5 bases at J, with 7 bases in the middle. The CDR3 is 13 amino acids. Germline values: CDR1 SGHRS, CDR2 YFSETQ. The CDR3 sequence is CASSLNPDNEQFF. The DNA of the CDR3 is TGCGCCAGCAGCTTGAATCCAGACAATGAGCAGTTCTTC.

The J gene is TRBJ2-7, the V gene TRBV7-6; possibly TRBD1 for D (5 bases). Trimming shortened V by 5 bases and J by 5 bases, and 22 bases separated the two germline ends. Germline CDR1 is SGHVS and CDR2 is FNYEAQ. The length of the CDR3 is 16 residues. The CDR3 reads CASSPHRSKDSNEQYF. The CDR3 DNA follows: TGTGCCAGCAGCCCCCACAGATCTAAAGACAGCAACGAGCAGTACTTC.

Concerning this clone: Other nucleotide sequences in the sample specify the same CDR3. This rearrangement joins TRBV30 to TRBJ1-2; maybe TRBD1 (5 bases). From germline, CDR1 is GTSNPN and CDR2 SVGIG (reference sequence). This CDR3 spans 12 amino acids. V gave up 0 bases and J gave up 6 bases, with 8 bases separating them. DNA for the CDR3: TGTGCCTGGAGTGTAGCGGGGGATGGCTACACCTTC. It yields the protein CAWSVAGDGYTF.

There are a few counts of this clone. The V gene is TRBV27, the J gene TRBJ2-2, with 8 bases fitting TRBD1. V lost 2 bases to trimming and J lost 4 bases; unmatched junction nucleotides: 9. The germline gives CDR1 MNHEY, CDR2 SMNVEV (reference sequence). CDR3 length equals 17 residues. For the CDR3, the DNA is TGTGCCAGCAGTTTAAGGAGGACAGGGACACCCACCGGGGAGCTGTTTTTT. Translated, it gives CASSLRRTGTPTGELFF.

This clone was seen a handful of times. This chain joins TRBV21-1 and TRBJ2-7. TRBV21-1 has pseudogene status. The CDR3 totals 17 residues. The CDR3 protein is CASSPPGGTGKPYEQYF. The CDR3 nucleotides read TGTGCCAGCAGCCCCCCCGGGGGTACAGGGAAACCCTACGAGCAGTACTTC.

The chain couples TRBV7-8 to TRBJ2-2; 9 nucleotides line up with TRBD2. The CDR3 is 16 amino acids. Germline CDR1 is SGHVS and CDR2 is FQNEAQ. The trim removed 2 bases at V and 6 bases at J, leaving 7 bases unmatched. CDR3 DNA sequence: TGTGCCAGCAGCTTATTTAGCGGGAGTACCCCCGGGGAGCTGTTTTTT. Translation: CASSLFSGSTPGELFF.

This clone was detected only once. In nucleotides, the CDR3 is TGTGCCAGCACGAAGGCCACAGATACGCAGTATTTT. It specifies CASTKATDTQYF. This chain joins TRBV2 and TRBJ2-3; D is ambiguous. Germline loops: CDR1 SNHLY, CDR2 FYNNEI. This CDR3 is built from 12 residues. V lost 7 bases and J 2 bases, leaving 7 bases between the germline ends.